This T cell receptor (beta chain) is drawn from a study of blood T cell repertoires in COVID-19. Study in general: Spain, Italy and the United States supplied samples that represented acute and convalescent COVID-19. PBMCs, B-cell-depleted T cells, or T cells provided the cDNA or gDNA that made up the material.

The length of the CDR3 is 15 residues. The germline V gene has CDR1 LNHDA and CDR2 SQIVND (reference sequence). The germline V and J ends were trimmed by 2 bases and 3 bases, with 14 bases remaining between them. In the original processing: Amplification from reference gene primers served as the basis for estimated nucleated cell counts. Data came from immunoSEQ multiplex PCR; TCRdb stores just in-frame clones and leaves some out. The V and J calls and the clone size are those of that table, but D and trimming were determined from the DNA. This sample has under 40,000 clones, with over 85% found just once.

The clonotype originates from a human donor with active COVID-19. The donor label of this sample is uncertain. The gene calls are TRBV19 and TRBJ2-7; tentatively, D is TRBD1 (6 bases). The specimen was peripheral blood. The CDR3 spells CASSIKGDTIYEQYF. CDR3 bases: TGTGCCAGTAGTATAAAGGGGGACACAATCTACGAGCAGTACTTC.